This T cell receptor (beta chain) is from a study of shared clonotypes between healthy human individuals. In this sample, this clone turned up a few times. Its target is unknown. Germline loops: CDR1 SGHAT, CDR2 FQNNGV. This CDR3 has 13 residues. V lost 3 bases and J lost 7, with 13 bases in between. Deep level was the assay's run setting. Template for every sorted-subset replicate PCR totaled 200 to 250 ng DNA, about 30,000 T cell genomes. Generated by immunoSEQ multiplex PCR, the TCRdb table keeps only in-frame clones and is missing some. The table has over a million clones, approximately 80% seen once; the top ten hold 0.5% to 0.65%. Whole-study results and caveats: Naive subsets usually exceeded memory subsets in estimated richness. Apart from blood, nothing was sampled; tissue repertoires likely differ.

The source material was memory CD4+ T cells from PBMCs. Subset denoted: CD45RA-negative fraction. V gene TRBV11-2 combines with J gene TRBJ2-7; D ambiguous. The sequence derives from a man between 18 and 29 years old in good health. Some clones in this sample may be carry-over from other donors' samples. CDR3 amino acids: CASSFAAAGEQYF. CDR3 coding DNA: TGTGCCAGCAGCTTTGCCGCAGCCGGGGAGCAGTACTTC.